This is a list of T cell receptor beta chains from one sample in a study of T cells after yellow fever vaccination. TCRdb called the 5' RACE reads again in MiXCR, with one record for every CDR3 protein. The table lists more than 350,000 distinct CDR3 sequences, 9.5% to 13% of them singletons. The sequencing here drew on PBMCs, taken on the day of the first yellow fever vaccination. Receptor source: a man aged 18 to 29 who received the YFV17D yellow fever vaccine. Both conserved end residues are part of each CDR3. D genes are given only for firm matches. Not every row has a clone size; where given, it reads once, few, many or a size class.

CDR3aa: CASSAGRASRNEQFF
CDR3nt: TGTGCCAGCAGCGCAGGCAGGGCGTCGCGCAATGAGCAGTTCTTC
j_gene: TRBJ2-1
abundance: NA
d_gene: NA
v_gene: TRBV7-2

CDR3aa: CAISESAGDTGELFF
CDR3nt: TGTGCCATCAGTGAGTCTGCAGGCGACACCGGGGAGCTGTTTTTT
j_gene: TRBJ2-2
abundance: few
d_gene: NA
v_gene: TRBV10-3

CDR3aa: CASSLAGGDQPQHF
CDR3nt: TGTGCCAGCAGCTTAGCTGGGGGCGATCAGCCCCAGCATTTT
j_gene: TRBJ1-5
abundance: few
d_gene: NA
v_gene: TRBV7-6

CDR3aa: CASSQEWKSSGNTIYF
CDR3nt: TGCGCCAGCAGCCAAGAATGGAAATCCTCTGGAAACACCATATATTTT
j_gene: TRBJ1-3
abundance: NA
d_gene: NA
v_gene: TRBV4-3

CDR3aa: CASSQPFSGSKNIQYF
CDR3nt: TGCGCCAGCAGCCAACCCTTCTCGGGGTCCAAAAACATTCAGTACTTC
j_gene: TRBJ2-4
abundance: few
d_gene: NA
v_gene: TRBV4-1

CDR3aa: CASRREPNAGELFF
CDR3nt: TGTGCCAGCAGGAGGGAACCTAACGCCGGGGAGCTGTTTTTT
j_gene: TRBJ2-2
abundance: NA
d_gene: NA
v_gene: TRBV2

CDR3aa: CASRPRRGNDEQFF
CDR3nt: TGCGCCAGCAGACCCAGGAGAGGTAACGATGAGCAGTTCTTC
j_gene: TRBJ2-1
abundance: NA
d_gene: NA
v_gene: TRBV5-1

CDR3aa: CASIWGEGTGEEKLFF
CDR3nt: TGTGCCAGCATATGGGGGGAAGGGACAGGGGAAGAAAAACTGTTTTTT
j_gene: TRBJ1-4
abundance: few
d_gene: TRBD1
v_gene: TRBV6-1

CDR3aa: CASSYGRTRTETQYF
CDR3nt: TGTGCCAGCAGTTACGGGAGGACCCGGACGGAGACCCAGTACTTC
j_gene: TRBJ2-5
abundance: NA
d_gene: NA
v_gene: TRBV6-5

CDR3aa: CASSLDFGRAHEQYF
CDR3nt: TGTGCCAGCAGCTTAGACTTCGGCAGGGCTCACGAGCAGTACTTC
j_gene: TRBJ2-7
abundance: NA
d_gene: NA
v_gene: TRBV7-2

CDR3aa: CASRPSGGAPSEQFF
CDR3nt: TGTGCCAGCAGACCAAGCGGGGGGGCCCCGAGTGAGCAGTTCTTC
j_gene: TRBJ2-1
abundance: NA
d_gene: TRBD2
v_gene: TRBV7-9

CDR3aa: CATGTIQVYGYTF
CDR3nt: TGTGCCACCGGGACGATTCAAGTCTATGGCTACACCTTC
j_gene: TRBJ1-2
abundance: few
d_gene: NA
v_gene: TRBV7-9

CDR3aa: CASRHEFDPGAGELFF
CDR3nt: TGTGCCAGCAGACACGAATTCGACCCCGGGGCCGGGGAGCTGTTTTTT
j_gene: TRBJ2-2
abundance: few
d_gene: NA
v_gene: TRBV6-1

CDR3aa: CASSQVVRRHNEQFF
CDR3nt: TGTGCCAGCAGCCAAGTGGTACGACGCCACAATGAGCAGTTCTTC
j_gene: TRBJ2-1
abundance: NA
d_gene: NA
v_gene: TRBV14

CDR3aa: CASSLILATQETQYF
CDR3nt: TGCGCCAGCAGCTTGATCTTGGCAACTCAAGAGACCCAGTACTTC
j_gene: TRBJ2-5
abundance: many
d_gene: NA
v_gene: TRBV5-1

CDR3aa: CASSLGAGARETQYF
CDR3nt: TGTGCCAGCAGCTTAGGGGCCGGGGCGCGGGAGACCCAGTACTTC
j_gene: TRBJ2-5
abundance: NA
d_gene: NA
v_gene: TRBV11-2

CDR3aa: CASRAGTGSEKLFF
CDR3nt: TGCGCCAGCAGAGCCGGGACAGGGAGTGAAAAACTGTTTTTT
j_gene: TRBJ1-4
abundance: few
d_gene: TRBD1
v_gene: TRBV5-1

CDR3aa: CASSPPASVYEQFF
CDR3nt: TGTGCCAGCAGTCCCCCGGCTAGCGTGTATGAGCAGTTCTTC
j_gene: TRBJ2-1
abundance: many
d_gene: NA
v_gene: TRBV6-2/TRBV6-3

CDR3aa: CASSYSWEAGANVLTF
CDR3nt: TGTGCCAGCAGTTACTCGTGGGAAGCTGGGGCCAACGTCCTGACTTTC
j_gene: TRBJ2-6
abundance: NA
d_gene: NA
v_gene: TRBV6-5

CDR3aa: CASSFDGGADTQYF
CDR3nt: TGCGCCAGCAGCTTTGACGGGGGGGCAGATACGCAGTATTTT
j_gene: TRBJ2-3
abundance: few
d_gene: TRBD2
v_gene: TRBV5-1

CDR3aa: CASSLRLTYGYTF
CDR3nt: TGTGCCAGCAGTTTAAGGCTAACTTATGGCTACACCTTC
j_gene: TRBJ1-2
abundance: few
d_gene: NA
v_gene: TRBV12-3/TRBV12-4

CDR3aa: CASSFGREVEKLFF
CDR3nt: TGTGCCAGCAGCTTTGGGAGGGAAGTTGAAAAACTGTTTTTT
j_gene: TRBJ1-4
abundance: NA
d_gene: NA
v_gene: TRBV5-4

CDR3aa: CASRSGGPGEQFF
CDR3nt: TGTGCCAGCAGGTCGGGGGGGCCGGGCGAGCAGTTCTTC
j_gene: TRBJ2-1
abundance: few
d_gene: TRBD2
v_gene: TRBV12-3/TRBV12-4

CDR3aa: CASSLTLGGSYEQYF
CDR3nt: TGTGCCAGCAGCTTAACACTCGGCGGCTCCTACGAGCAGTACTTC
j_gene: TRBJ2-7
abundance: NA
d_gene: NA
v_gene: TRBV7-2

CDR3aa: CASNSGSFQETQYF
CDR3nt: TGTGCCAGCAATTCGGGGAGCTTTCAAGAGACCCAGTACTTC
j_gene: TRBJ2-5
abundance: once
d_gene: NA
v_gene: TRBV11-2

CDR3aa: CASSYTRTGNTEAFF
CDR3nt: TGTGCCAGCAGTTACACTCGGACAGGAAACACTGAAGCTTTCTTT
j_gene: TRBJ1-1
abundance: NA
d_gene: TRBD1
v_gene: TRBV6-2/TRBV6-3

CDR3aa: CSARATPDQPQHF
CDR3nt: TGCAGTGCTAGAGCGACACCAGATCAGCCCCAGCATTTT
j_gene: TRBJ1-5
abundance: NA
d_gene: NA
v_gene: TRBV20-1

CDR3aa: CASSPLTQTTEAFF
CDR3nt: TGCGCCAGCAGCCCGTTGACACAGACCACTGAAGCTTTCTTT
j_gene: TRBJ1-1
abundance: NA
d_gene: NA
v_gene: TRBV5-1

CDR3aa: CASRTAAKNIQYF
CDR3nt: TGTGCCAGCCGGACAGCAGCCAAAAACATTCAGTACTTC
j_gene: TRBJ2-4
abundance: many
d_gene: NA
v_gene: TRBV12-3/TRBV12-4

CDR3aa: CASSQGWIGELFF
CDR3nt: TGTGCCAGCAGCCAAGGTTGGATCGGGGAGCTGTTTTTT
j_gene: TRBJ2-2
abundance: few
d_gene: NA
v_gene: TRBV3-1

CDR3aa: CASTLGGSYNSPLHF
CDR3nt: TGCGCCAGCACCCTGGGGGGCTCCTATAATTCACCCCTCCACTTT
j_gene: TRBJ1-6
abundance: few
d_gene: NA
v_gene: TRBV5-1

CDR3aa: CASSQEGEQYF
CDR3nt: TGCGCCAGCAGCCAAGAGGGAGAGCAGTACTTC
j_gene: TRBJ2-7
abundance: few
d_gene: NA
v_gene: TRBV5-1

CDR3aa: CASSPSGGEANEQFF
CDR3nt: TGCGCCAGCAGCCCAAGCGGGGGGGAAGCCAATGAGCAGTTCTTC
j_gene: TRBJ2-1
abundance: NA
d_gene: TRBD2
v_gene: TRBV4-3

CDR3aa: CSASWQGKQETQYF
CDR3nt: TGCAGTGCTAGCTGGCAGGGGAAACAAGAGACCCAGTACTTC
j_gene: TRBJ2-5
abundance: few
d_gene: NA
v_gene: TRBV20-1

CDR3aa: CASSRAGLTSPSGNTIYF
CDR3nt: TGCGCCAGCAGCCGTGCGGGACTCACTTCCCCCTCTGGAAACACCATATATTTT
j_gene: TRBJ1-3
abundance: few
d_gene: NA
v_gene: TRBV4-1

CDR3aa: CASSQSLSNSGEQYF
CDR3nt: TGTGCCAGCAGCCAATCCCTGTCCAACTCTGGGGAGCAGTACTTC
j_gene: TRBJ2-7
abundance: NA
d_gene: NA
v_gene: TRBV3-1

CDR3aa: CASLRLAGVKETQYF
CDR3nt: TGTGCCAGCCTGAGACTAGCGGGGGTCAAAGAGACCCAGTACTTC
j_gene: TRBJ2-5
abundance: NA
d_gene: TRBD2
v_gene: TRBV6-1

CDR3aa: CSVALGMKVSGANVLTF
CDR3nt: TGCAGCGTTGCTTTAGGAATGAAGGTCTCTGGGGCCAACGTCCTGACTTTC
j_gene: TRBJ2-6
abundance: many
d_gene: NA
v_gene: TRBV29-1

CDR3aa: CASSLAAMNTGELFF
CDR3nt: TGTGCCAGCAGTTTGGCGGCAATGAACACCGGGGAGCTGTTTTTT
j_gene: TRBJ2-2
abundance: few
d_gene: NA
v_gene: TRBV28

CDR3aa: CASSPQAASADTQYF
CDR3nt: TGTGCCAGCAGCCCCCAGGCGGCCAGTGCAGATACGCAGTATTTT
j_gene: TRBJ2-3
abundance: few
d_gene: NA
v_gene: TRBV7-9

CDR3aa: CAISDGTSGPGTDTQYF
CDR3nt: TGTGCCATCAGCGATGGGACTAGCGGGCCTGGCACAGATACGCAGTATTTT
j_gene: TRBJ2-3
abundance: many
d_gene: TRBD2
v_gene: TRBV10-3

CDR3aa: CASSSVDRAAVGYGYTF
CDR3nt: TGTGCCAGCAGCTCCGTGGACAGGGCAGCAGTAGGGTATGGCTACACCTTC
j_gene: TRBJ1-2
abundance: few
d_gene: TRBD1
v_gene: TRBV4-2

CDR3aa: CASSLALGRVSYNEQFF
CDR3nt: TGCGCCAGCAGTCTGGCCCTGGGGCGCGTCTCCTACAATGAGCAGTTCTTC
j_gene: TRBJ2-1
abundance: many
d_gene: NA
v_gene: TRBV5-1

CDR3aa: CASSLWGTPEAFF
CDR3nt: TGTGCCAGCAGTTTATGGGGCACCCCGGAAGCTTTCTTT
j_gene: TRBJ1-1
abundance: NA
d_gene: NA
v_gene: TRBV27

CDR3aa: CASSIDRGRTEAFF
CDR3nt: TGTGCCAGTAGTATAGATCGGGGGCGCACTGAAGCTTTCTTT
j_gene: TRBJ1-1
abundance: NA
d_gene: NA
v_gene: TRBV19

CDR3aa: CAISEWQGGQPQHF
CDR3nt: TGTGCCATCAGTGAATGGCAGGGCGGACAGCCCCAGCATTTT
j_gene: TRBJ1-5
abundance: few
d_gene: NA
v_gene: TRBV10-3

CDR3aa: CSARRQGTGELFF
CDR3nt: TGCAGTGCTAGAAGACAGGGGACCGGGGAGCTGTTTTTT
j_gene: TRBJ2-2
abundance: few
d_gene: TRBD1
v_gene: TRBV20-1

CDR3aa: CASSFRLISSGNTIYF
CDR3nt: TGTGCCAGCAGTTTCCGACTCATAAGCTCTGGAAACACCATATATTTT
j_gene: TRBJ1-3
abundance: few
d_gene: NA
v_gene: TRBV12-3/TRBV12-4

CDR3aa: CASSLRAGAGGYTF
CDR3nt: TGTGCCAGCAGTTTAAGGGCAGGGGCGGGAGGCTACACCTTC
j_gene: TRBJ1-2
abundance: NA
d_gene: NA
v_gene: TRBV27

CDR3aa: CATSGTTDPLDNEQFF
CDR3nt: TGTGCCACCAGTGGAACGACGGACCCCCTTGACAATGAGCAGTTCTTC
j_gene: TRBJ2-1
abundance: NA
d_gene: NA
v_gene: TRBV24-1

CDR3aa: CASSVFSNQPQHF
CDR3nt: TGTGCCAGTAGCGTCTTTAGCAATCAGCCCCAGCATTTT
j_gene: TRBJ1-5
abundance: few
d_gene: NA
v_gene: TRBV19

CDR3aa: CASSPVTAGEPQHF
CDR3nt: TGTGCCAGCAGCCCGGTGACAGCGGGGGAGCCCCAGCATTTT
j_gene: TRBJ1-5
abundance: NA
d_gene: NA
v_gene: TRBV7-9

CDR3aa: CSASSREDNSPLHF
CDR3nt: TGCAGTGCTAGTTCCAGGGAGGATAATTCACCCCTCCACTTT
j_gene: TRBJ1-6
abundance: NA
d_gene: NA
v_gene: TRBV20-1